The 24 T cell receptor beta chains given below trace back to one sample, sequenced in a study of cytomegalovirus exposure and HLA in healthy donors. In the PCR, 60 Vbeta and 13 Jbeta primers were used. TCRdb's table, derived via immunoSEQ multiplex PCR, lists solely in-frame clones and lacks some. The data hold 85,000 to 100,000 clones, with 75% to 85% observed a single time. Sample: PBMCs. The receptors come from a male donor in good health and CMV-seropositive.

The CDR3 nucleotides are TGTGCCAGCAGGAGCGGACAGGGAGGGGGCTACACCTTC. This gives the protein CASRSGQGGGYTF. The chain recombines TRBV6-5 with TRBJ1-2; 8 bases line up with TRBD1. The V gene end was trimmed by 6 bases and the J gene end by 8 bases; junction bases not matched to a gene: 8. Germline assignment: CDR1 MNHEY and CDR2 SVGAGI. This CDR3 is 13 amino acids long.

This chain links TRBV19 with TRBJ1-2, with a possible D match to TRBD1 (5 bases). V shed 4 bases and J shed 2 bases, with 14 bases lying between them. The CDR3 has 15 residues. Germline-derived CDR1 and CDR2 are LNHDA and SQIVND (reference sequence). CDR3 nucleotides: TGTGCCAGTAGTAAGATCAGGGAACTGAACTATGGCTACACCTTC. Amino acid sequence: CASSKIRELNYGYTF.

This sequence joins TRBV10-1 and TRBJ2-7, with 7 bases lining up with TRBD2. The CDR3 loop spans 13 amino acids. Per the germline V gene, CDR1 is WNHNN and CDR2 is SYGVQD (reference sequence). J lost 9 bases, V lost 4 bases, and 9 bases had no gene match. In DNA form, the CDR3 reads TGCGCCAGCAGTGCCCAGACTAGCTCCAGGCAGTACTTC. Its translation: CASSAQTSSRQYF.

The chain links TRBV6-1 to TRBJ1-5; D uncertain. Trimming took off 3 bases at V and 0 bases at J, with 9 bases between the two ends. CDR1 and CDR2 (germline): MNHNS, SASEGT. CDR3 length: 15 amino acids. DNA for the CDR3: TGTGCCAGCAGTGAGGGAGCGTATAGCAATCAGCCCCAGCATTTT. This codes for CASSEGAYSNQPQHF.

J is TRBJ2-4 and V is TRBV25-1; perhaps TRBD2 as D (6 bases). V was pared by 5 bases and J by 8 bases, with 19 bases between. Germline CDR1 is MGHDK and CDR2 is SYGVNS. The CDR3 has 15 residues. The CDR3 DNA is TGTGCCAGCAGTATCGCCCGGGGCCGACTAGACATTCAGTACTTC. Protein product: CASSIARGRLDIQYF.

The chain uses TRBV30 and TRBJ2-3, with D possibly matching TRBD2 (6 bases). Germline CDR1 reads GTSNPN; CDR2 reads SVGIG (reference sequence). CDR3 length equals 15 residues. V lost 2 bases and J 2 bases, leaving 14 bases between the germline ends. CDR3 in amino acids: CAWSRTIGFTDTQYF. Written as DNA, the CDR3 is TGTGCCTGGAGTCGGACTATCGGATTCACAGATACGCAGTATTTT.

This chain connects TRBV7-9 to TRBJ2-1, with 7 bases lining up with TRBD1. CDR1 and CDR2 (germline): SEHNR, FQNEAQ (reference sequence). With 2 bases clipped from V and 14 bases from J, the junction kept 6 bases outside the gene matches. This CDR3 contains 12 residues. DNA of the CDR3: TGTGCCAGCAGCTTAAGCACAGGGGATAAGTTCTTC. Protein product: CASSLSTGDKFF. Looking up the rest from reference TRBV7-9 and TRBJ2-1 gives the full variable domain: DTGVSQNPRHKITKRGQNVTFRCDPISEHNRLYWYRQTLGQGPEFLTYFQNEAQLEKSRLLSDRFSAERPKGSFSTLEIQRTEQGDSAMYLCASSLSTGDKFFGPGTRLTVL.

About this clone: This CDR3 is also generated by other DNA sequences in the sample. The chain carries TRBV6-1 and TRBJ2-2, with a weak D call TRBD2 (6 bases). Germline V gene lookup returns CDR1 MNHNS and CDR2 SASEGT. Trimming cost V 3 bases and J 4 bases, with 12 bases left between them. The CDR3 is 15 residues long. This chain's CDR3 is CASSEGGWRTGELFF. The CDR3 region has the DNA TGTGCCAGCAGTGAGGGGGGTTGGCGCACCGGGGAGCTGTTTTTT.

The chain links TRBV30 to TRBJ2-1, with TRBD2 as a possible D gene (7 bases). V was cut by 3 bases and J by 4 bases, with 10 bases left in between. Germline V gene lookup returns CDR1 GTSNPN and CDR2 SVGIG (reference sequence). CDR3 length: 13 amino acids. This chain's CDR3 is CAWSGGRYNEQFF. The CDR3 DNA is TGTGCCTGGAGCGGGGGGCGGTACAATGAGCAGTTCTTC.

The V call is TRBV7-9, the J call TRBJ1-5; possible D gene TRBD1, 6 bases. The V end lost 4 bases, the J end lost 4 bases, and 14 bases lay between the germline ends. Looked up from germline, CDR1 is SEHNR and CDR2 is FQNEAQ (reference sequence). The CDR3 has 15 residues. The CDR3 is CASSYSLQGNQPQHF. The CDR3 DNA sequence: TGTGCCAGCAGCTACAGCCTACAGGGAAATCAGCCCCAGCATTTT.

The V and J genes are TRBV5-4 and TRBJ1-2; TRBD1 agrees at 10 bases. The CDR3 is made up of 16 amino acids. The germline V gene encodes CDR1 SGHNT and CDR2 YYREEE (reference sequence). The V gene end was trimmed by 4 bases and the J gene end by 5 bases; junction bases not matched to a gene: 11. The CDR3 region is CASSIPTGTGVYGYTF. CDR3 DNA sequence: TGTGCCAGCAGCATTCCCACCGGGACAGGGGTGTATGGCTACACCTTC.

The chain is built from TRBV12-5 and TRBJ2-3, with 10 bases identical to TRBD1. Germline-derived CDR1 and CDR2 are LGHNT and FRNRAP. The V and J ends lost 6 bases and 4 bases, in that order; junction bases with no gene match: 7. CDR3 size: 15 residues. CDR3 residues: CASGQGQGTSDTQYF. The DNA of the CDR3 is TGTGCTAGTGGACAGGGACAGGGGACGTCAGATACGCAGTATTTT.

This chain joins TRBV2 and TRBJ2-7, with unresolved D. CDR1 and CDR2 (germline): SNHLY, FYNNEI. V gave up 7 bases and J gave up 2 bases, with 15 bases separating them. The CDR3 spans 14 residues. The CDR3 region is CASKDNYGPYEQYF. As DNA, the CDR3 is TGTGCCAGCAAAGATAACTACGGCCCCTACGAGCAGTACTTC.

The chain combines TRBV4-1 with TRBJ1-6; 7 bases align to TRBD1. The CDR3 sequence is 16 residues long. The V gene end was trimmed by 0 bases and the J gene end by 6 bases; junction bases not matched to a gene: 5. The germline gives CDR1 MGHRA, CDR2 YSYEKL. The CDR3 sequence is CASSQDRQGRNSPLHF. The CDR3 nucleotides read TGCGCCAGCAGCCAAGATAGACAGGGCCGTAATTCACCCCTCCACTTT.

The chain employs TRBV29-1 and TRBJ2-7; 8 bases line up with TRBD1. Germline V gene data show CDR1 as SQVTM and CDR2 as ANQGSEA. V was clipped by 4 bases and J by 5 bases; unmatched bases: 7. The CDR3 length is 13 residues. The CDR3 loop reads CSVGSNRGDEQYF. The CDR3 bases are TGCAGCGTTGGTAGTAACAGGGGGGACGAGCAGTACTTC.

The chain employs TRBV7-9 and TRBJ1-2; the D is unclear. Between the trimmed V and J ends, which lost 4 bases and 8 bases, there was a span of 17 bases. The germline V gene has CDR1 SEHNR and CDR2 FQNEAQ (reference sequence). The CDR3 is made up of 14 amino acids. CDR3 nucleotides: TGTGCCAGCAGCTCCCGCGAGGCGGGGATCGGCTACACCTTC. Translating gives CASSSREAGIGYTF.

V and J are TRBV5-8 and TRBJ1-5; TRBD1 agrees at 7 bases. CDR3 size: 15 residues. Germline-derived CDR1 and CDR2 are SGHTS and YDEGEE. After removal of 1 base from V and 3 bases from J, the junction contained 4 bases not matched to a gene. In DNA form, the CDR3 reads TGTGCCAGCAGCTTGATAGGGGGCCCCAATCAGCCCCAGCATTTT. Protein product: CASSLIGGPNQPQHF.

The chain has TRBV2 and TRBJ2-1, with D perhaps TRBD1 (6 bases). This CDR3 contains 14 residues. V was cut by 6 bases and J by 5 bases, with 14 bases left in between. From germline, CDR1 is SNHLY and CDR2 FYNNEI. The CDR3 bases are TGTGCCAGCAGCCTACCGGGACACAACAATGAGCAGTTCTTC. Translating gives CASSLPGHNNEQFF.

The rearrangement uses TRBV7-8 and TRBJ2-5; 12 nucleotides align to TRBD2. Germline values: CDR1 SGHVS, CDR2 FQNEAQ. This CDR3 has 16 amino acids. With V trimmed by 5 bases and J by 9 bases, 13 bases remained unmatched. CDR3 nucleotides: TGTGCCAGCAGCCCCCGACTAGCGGGGGACCTGGGGGCCCAGTACTTC. Translated: CASSPRLAGDLGAQYF.

The chain couples TRBV27 to TRBJ1-1, with TRBD1 identical over 8 bases. After removal of 3 bases from V and 10 bases from J, the junction contained 4 bases not matched to a gene. The CDR3 totals 12 residues. Per germline, CDR1 MNHEY and CDR2 SMNVEV (reference sequence). The CDR3 nucleotides read TGTGCCAGCAGTTTCGGGACAGGCGGAGCTTTCTTT. Its translation is CASSFGTGGAFF.

The genes are TRBV6-5 and TRBJ1-5; maybe TRBD1 (5 bases). Trimming left V 2 bases short and J 2 bases short, with 10 bases between. The CDR3 consists of 15 residues. Germline values: CDR1 MNHEY, CDR2 SVGAGI. CDR3 loop: CASSYDSVGNQPQHF. The CDR3, as DNA: TGTGCCAGCAGTTACGACAGTGTGGGCAATCAGCCCCAGCATTTT.

This chain joins TRBV2 and TRBJ1-1; D is undetermined. CDR3 length equals 12 residues. Deletions cut 9 bases from V and 4 bases from J, with 12 bases between. The germline V gene encodes CDR1 SNHLY and CDR2 FYNNEI. CDR3 sequence reads: CARRPPGTEAFF. In DNA form, the CDR3 reads TGTGCCAGAAGACCCCCGGGCACTGAAGCTTTCTTT. Looking up the rest from reference TRBV2 and TRBJ1-1 gives the full variable domain: EPEVTQTPSHQVTQMGQEVILRCVPISNHLYFYWYRQILGQKVEFLVSFYNNEISEKSEIFDDQFSVERPDGSNFTLKIRSTKLEDSAMYFCARRPPGTEAFFGQGTRLTVV.

V gene TRBV7-6 combines with J gene TRBJ2-3, with 15 bases that match TRBD2. Germline values: CDR1 SGHVS, CDR2 FNYEAQ. The CDR3 extends over 17 amino acids. V dropped 5 bases and J dropped 2; count of bases not matched to a gene: 5. CDR3 coding DNA: TGTGCCAGCAGCCGGACTAGCGGGGGGGCTGTCACAGATACGCAGTATTTT. It translates to CASSRTSGGAVTDTQYF. Using reference TRBV7-6 and TRBJ2-3 for the parts outside the CDR3, the full variable domain is GAGVSQSPRYKVTKRGQDVALRCDPISGHVSLYWYRQALGQGPEFLTYFNYEAQQDKSGLPNDRFSAERPEGSISTLTIQRTEQRDSAMYRCASSRTSGGAVTDTQYFGPGTRLTVL.

The rearrangement joins TRBV5-4 to TRBJ2-3, with 11 bases fitting TRBD2. The CDR3 runs 15 residues. The germline gives CDR1 SGHNT, CDR2 YYREEE (reference sequence). J gave up 6 bases and V 4 bases, and 7 bases lay outside the gene matches. DNA of the CDR3: TGTGCCAGCAGCCGTAGCGGGGGGGGTCAGGATACGCAGTATTTT. Its translation: CASSRSGGGQDTQYF.